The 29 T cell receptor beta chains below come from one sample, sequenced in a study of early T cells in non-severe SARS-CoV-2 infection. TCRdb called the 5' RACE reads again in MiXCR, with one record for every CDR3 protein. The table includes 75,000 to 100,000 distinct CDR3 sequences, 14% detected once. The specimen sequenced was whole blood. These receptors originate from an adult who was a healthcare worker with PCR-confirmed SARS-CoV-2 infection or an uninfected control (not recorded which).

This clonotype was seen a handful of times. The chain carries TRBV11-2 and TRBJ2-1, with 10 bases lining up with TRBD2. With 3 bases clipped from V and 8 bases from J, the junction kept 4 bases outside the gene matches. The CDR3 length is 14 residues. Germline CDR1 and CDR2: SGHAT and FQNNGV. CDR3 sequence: CASSLGLAIDEQFF. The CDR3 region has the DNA TGTGCCAGCAGCTTGGGACTAGCGATAGATGAGCAGTTCTTC.

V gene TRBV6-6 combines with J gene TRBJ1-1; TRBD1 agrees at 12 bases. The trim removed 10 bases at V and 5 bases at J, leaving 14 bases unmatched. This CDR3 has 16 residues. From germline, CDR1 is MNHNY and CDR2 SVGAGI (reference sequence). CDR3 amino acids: CAITPGQGAMWTEAFF. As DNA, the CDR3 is TGTGCCATCACTCCGGGACAGGGGGCTATGTGGACTGAAGCTTTCTTT.

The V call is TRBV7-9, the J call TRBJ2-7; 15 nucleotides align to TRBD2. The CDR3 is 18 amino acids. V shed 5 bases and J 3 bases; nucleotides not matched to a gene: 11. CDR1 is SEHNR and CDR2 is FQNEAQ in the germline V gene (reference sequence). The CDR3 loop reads CASSLFGTSGGIDYEQYF. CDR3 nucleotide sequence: TGTGCCAGCAGCCTTTTCGGGACTAGCGGGGGGATCGACTACGAGCAGTACTTC.

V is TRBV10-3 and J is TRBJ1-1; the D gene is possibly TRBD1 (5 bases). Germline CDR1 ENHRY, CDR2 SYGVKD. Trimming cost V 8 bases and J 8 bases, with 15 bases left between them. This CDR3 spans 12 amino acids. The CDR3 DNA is TGTGCCATCTCGTTGTGGGGGAACGAAGCTTTCTTT. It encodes CAISLWGNEAFF.

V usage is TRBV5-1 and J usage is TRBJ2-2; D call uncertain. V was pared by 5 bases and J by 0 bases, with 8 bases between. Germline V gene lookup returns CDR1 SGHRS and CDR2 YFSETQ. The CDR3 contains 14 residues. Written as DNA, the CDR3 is TGCGCCAGCAGAGGGAACGCGAACACCGGGGAGCTGTTTTTT. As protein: CASRGNANTGELFF.

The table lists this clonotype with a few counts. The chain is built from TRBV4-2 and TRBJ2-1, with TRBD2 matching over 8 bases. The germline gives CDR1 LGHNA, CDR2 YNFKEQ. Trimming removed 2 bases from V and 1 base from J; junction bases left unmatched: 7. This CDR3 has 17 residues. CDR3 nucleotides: TGTGCCAGCAGCCAACACACGGGGGGGCGGTCCTACAATGAGCAGTTCTTC. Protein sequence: CASSQHTGGRSYNEQFF.

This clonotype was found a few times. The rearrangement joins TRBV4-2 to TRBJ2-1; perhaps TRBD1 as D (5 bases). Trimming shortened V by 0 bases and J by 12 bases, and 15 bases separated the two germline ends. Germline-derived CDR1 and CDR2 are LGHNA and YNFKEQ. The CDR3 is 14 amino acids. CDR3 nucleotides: TGTGCCAGCAGCCAAGAGACAGTTGAGGTCGGGCAGTTCTTC. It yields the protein CASSQETVEVGQFF.

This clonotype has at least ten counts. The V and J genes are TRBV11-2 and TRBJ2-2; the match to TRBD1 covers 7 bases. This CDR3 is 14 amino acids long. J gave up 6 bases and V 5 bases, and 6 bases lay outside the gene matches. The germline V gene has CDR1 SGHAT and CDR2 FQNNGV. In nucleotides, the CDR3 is TGTGCCAGCAGCCGGGACAGTCTCGCCGGGGAGCTGTTTTTT. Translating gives CASSRDSLAGELFF.

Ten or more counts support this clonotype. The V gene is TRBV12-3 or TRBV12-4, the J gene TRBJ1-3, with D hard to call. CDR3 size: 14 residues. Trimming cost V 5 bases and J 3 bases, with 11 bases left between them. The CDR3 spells CASSARDVGNTIYF. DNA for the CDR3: TGTGCCAGCAGTGCTAGGGATGTTGGAAACACCATATATTTT.

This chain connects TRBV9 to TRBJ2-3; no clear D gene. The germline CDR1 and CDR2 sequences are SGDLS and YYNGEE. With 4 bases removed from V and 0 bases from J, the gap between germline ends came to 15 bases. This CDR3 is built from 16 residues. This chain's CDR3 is CASSPRAVTSTDTQYF. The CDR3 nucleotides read TGTGCCAGCAGCCCCCGGGCAGTGACTAGCACAGATACGCAGTATTTT.

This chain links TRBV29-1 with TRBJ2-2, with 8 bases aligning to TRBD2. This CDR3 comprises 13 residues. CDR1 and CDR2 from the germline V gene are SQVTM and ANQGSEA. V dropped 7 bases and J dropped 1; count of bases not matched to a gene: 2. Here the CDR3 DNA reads TGCAGCGGTCTAGCGGGGAACACCGGGGAGCTGTTTTTT. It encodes CSGLAGNTGELFF.

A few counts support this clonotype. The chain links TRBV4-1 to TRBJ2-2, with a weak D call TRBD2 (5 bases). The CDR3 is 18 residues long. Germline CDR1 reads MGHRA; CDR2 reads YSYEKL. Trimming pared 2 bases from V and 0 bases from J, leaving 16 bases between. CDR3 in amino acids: CASSQNPITGTNTGELFF. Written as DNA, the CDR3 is TGCGCCAGCAGCCAAAATCCAATTACGGGGACGAACACCGGGGAGCTGTTTTTT.

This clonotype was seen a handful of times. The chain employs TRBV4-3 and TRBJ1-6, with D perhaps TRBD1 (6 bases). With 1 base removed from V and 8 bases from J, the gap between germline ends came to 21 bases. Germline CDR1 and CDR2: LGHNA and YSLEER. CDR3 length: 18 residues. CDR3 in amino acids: CASSQATGAGVGHSPLHF. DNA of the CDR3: TGCGCCAGCAGCCAAGCTACCGGAGCAGGGGTCGGGCATTCACCCCTCCACTTT.

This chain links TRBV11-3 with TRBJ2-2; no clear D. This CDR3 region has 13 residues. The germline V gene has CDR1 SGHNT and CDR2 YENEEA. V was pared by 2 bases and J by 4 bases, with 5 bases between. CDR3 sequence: CASSLIVTGELFF. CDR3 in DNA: TGTGCCAGCAGCTTAATCGTCACCGGGGAGCTGTTTTTT.

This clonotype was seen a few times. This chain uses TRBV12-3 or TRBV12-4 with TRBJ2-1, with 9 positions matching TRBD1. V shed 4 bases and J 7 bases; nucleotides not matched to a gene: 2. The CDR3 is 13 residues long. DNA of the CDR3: TGTGCCAGCAGTTACAGGGGGCAAAATGAGCAGTTCTTC. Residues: CASSYRGQNEQFF.

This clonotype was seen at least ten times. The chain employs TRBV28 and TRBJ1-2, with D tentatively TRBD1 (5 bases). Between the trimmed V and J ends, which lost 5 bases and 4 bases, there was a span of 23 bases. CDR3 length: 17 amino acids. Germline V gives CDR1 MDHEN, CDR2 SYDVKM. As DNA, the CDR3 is TGTGCCAGCAGTCTCCCCTCCGGGACTACCCTCTCCTATGGCTACACCTTC. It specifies CASSLPSGTTLSYGYTF.

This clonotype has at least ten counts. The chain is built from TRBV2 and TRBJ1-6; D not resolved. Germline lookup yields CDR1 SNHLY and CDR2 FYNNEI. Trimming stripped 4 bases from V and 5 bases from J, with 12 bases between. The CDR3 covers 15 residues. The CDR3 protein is CASSGVGPHNSPLHF. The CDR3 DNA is TGTGCCAGCAGTGGAGTAGGACCGCATAATTCACCCCTCCACTTT.

The chain's CDR3 is CSVERPGDPYGYTF. CDR3 nucleotides: TGCAGCGTCGAGAGACCAGGGGACCCCTATGGCTACACCTTC. V and J are TRBV29-1 and TRBJ1-2; D possibly corresponds to TRBD1 (6 bases). This CDR3 is built from 14 residues. CDR1 SQVTM and CDR2 ANQGSEA come from the germline V gene. Trimming removed 6 bases from V and 4 bases from J, with 18 bases in between.

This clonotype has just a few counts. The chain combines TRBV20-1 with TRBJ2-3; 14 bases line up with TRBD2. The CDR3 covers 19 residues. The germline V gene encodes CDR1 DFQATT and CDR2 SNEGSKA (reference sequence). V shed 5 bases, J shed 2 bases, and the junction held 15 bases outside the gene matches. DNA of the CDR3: TGCAGTGCTGGGAAGCCGGGACTAGCGGGGGACCGCTACACAGATACGCAGTATTTT. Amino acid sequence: CSAGKPGLAGDRYTDTQYF.

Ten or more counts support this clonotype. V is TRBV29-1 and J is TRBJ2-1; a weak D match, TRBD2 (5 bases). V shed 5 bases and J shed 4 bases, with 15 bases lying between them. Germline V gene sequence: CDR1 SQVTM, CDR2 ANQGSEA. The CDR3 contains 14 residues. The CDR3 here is CSVSVTGIYNEQFF. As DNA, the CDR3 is TGCAGCGTTAGTGTGACGGGGATTTACAATGAGCAGTTCTTC.

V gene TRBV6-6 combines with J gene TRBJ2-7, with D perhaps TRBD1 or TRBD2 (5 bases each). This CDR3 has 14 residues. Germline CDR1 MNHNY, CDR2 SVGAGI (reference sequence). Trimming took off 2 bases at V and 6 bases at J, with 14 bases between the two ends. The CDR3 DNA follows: TGTGCCAGCAGTTACATGGGGCAGGGAGTCGAGCAGTACTTC. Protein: CASSYMGQGVEQYF.

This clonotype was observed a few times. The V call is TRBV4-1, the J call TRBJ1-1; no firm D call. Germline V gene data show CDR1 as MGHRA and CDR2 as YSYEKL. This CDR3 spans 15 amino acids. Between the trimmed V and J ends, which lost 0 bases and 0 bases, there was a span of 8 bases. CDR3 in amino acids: CASSQEGSMNTEAFF. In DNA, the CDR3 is TGCGCCAGCAGCCAAGAGGGCAGCATGAACACTGAAGCTTTCTTT.

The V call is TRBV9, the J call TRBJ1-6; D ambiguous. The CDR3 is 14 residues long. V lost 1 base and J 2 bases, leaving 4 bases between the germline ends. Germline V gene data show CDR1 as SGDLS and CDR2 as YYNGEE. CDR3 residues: CASSVQTYNSPLHF. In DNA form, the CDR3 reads TGTGCCAGCAGCGTACAGACCTATAATTCACCCCTCCACTTT.

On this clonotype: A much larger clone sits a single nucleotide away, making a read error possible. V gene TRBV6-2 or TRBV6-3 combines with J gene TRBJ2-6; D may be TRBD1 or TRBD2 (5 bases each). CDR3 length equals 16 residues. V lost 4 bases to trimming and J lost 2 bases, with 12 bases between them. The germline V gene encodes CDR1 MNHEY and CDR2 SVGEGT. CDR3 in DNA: TGTGCCAGCAGTTCGGGGACGAGGACTGGGGCCAACGTCCTGACTTTC. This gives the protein CASSSGTRTGANVLTF.

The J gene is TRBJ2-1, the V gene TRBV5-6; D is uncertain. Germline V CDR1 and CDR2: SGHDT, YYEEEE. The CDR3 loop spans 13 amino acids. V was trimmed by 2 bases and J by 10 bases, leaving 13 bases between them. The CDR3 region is CASSFGSPWEQFF. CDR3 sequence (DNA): TGTGCCAGCAGCTTTGGGTCCCCGTGGGAGCAGTTCTTC.

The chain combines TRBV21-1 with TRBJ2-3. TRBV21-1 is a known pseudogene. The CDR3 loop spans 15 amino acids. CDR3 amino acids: CASSKCRGSTDTQYF. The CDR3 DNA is TGTGCCAGCAGCAAATGTCGGGGAAGCACAGATACGCAGTATTTT.

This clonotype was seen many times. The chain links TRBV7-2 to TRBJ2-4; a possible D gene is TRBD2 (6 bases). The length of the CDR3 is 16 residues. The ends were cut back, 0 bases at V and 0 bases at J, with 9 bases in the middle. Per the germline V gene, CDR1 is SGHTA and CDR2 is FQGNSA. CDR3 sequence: CASSLAGGLAKNIQYF. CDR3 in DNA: TGTGCCAGCAGCTTAGCGGGGGGTCTAGCCAAAAACATTCAGTACTTC.

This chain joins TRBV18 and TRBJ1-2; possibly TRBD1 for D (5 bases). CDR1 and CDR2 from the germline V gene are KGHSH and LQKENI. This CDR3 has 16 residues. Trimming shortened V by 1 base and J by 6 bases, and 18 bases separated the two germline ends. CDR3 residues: CASSPLGVGRMDGYTF. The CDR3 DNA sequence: TGTGCCAGCTCACCACTAGGGGTGGGGCGCATGGATGGCTACACCTTC.

CDR3 sequence reads: CASSPWRGTSDTQYF. CDR3 nucleotide sequence: TGTGCCAGCAGCCCCTGGCGTGGAACCTCAGATACGCAGTATTTT. The chain couples TRBV9 to TRBJ2-3; no clear D. The germline V and J ends were trimmed by 4 bases and 4 bases, with 16 bases remaining between them. This CDR3 spans 15 amino acids. Per the germline V gene, CDR1 is SGDLS and CDR2 is YYNGEE. The full variable domain, rest sourced from reference TRBV9 and TRBJ2-3, is DSGVTQTPKHLITATGQRVTLRCSPRSGDLSVYWYQQSLDQGLQFLIQYYNGEERAKGNILERFSAQQFPDLHSELNLSSLELGDSALYFCASSPWRGTSDTQYFGPGTRLTVL.